The rows below give T cell receptor beta chains drawn from one sample of a study of radiation and T cells in renal cell carcinoma. Libraries were prepared by immunoSEQ multiplex PCR; TCRdb keeps only in-frame clonotypes and omits some of them. The sample yields around 16,000 clones, 45% to 70% seen once. Material: tumor tissue, obtained from a patient whose treatment was nephrectomy without radiotherapy. The origin of the receptors is a middle-aged man with renal cell carcinoma. Each CDR3 is given with its conserved first and last residue. The D gene is left open where the match is weak. Not all rows give a size; the values are once, few, many and, for expanded clones, a class.

abundance: NA; d_gene: NA; j_gene: TRBJ1-1; v_gene: TRBV2; CDR3nt: TGTGCCAGCAGTGACACGTGGGGGAAAGCTTTCTTT; CDR3aa: CASSDTWGKAFF
abundance: NA; d_gene: NA; j_gene: TRBJ2-7; v_gene: TRBV11-3; CDR3nt: TGTGCCAGCAGCTTACAGGGCTACGAGCAGTACTTC; CDR3aa: CASSLQGYEQYF
abundance: NA; d_gene: NA; j_gene: TRBJ1-1; v_gene: TRBV4-3; CDR3nt: TGCGCCAGCAGCCAAGATTCGTTAGGACCAAACACTGAAGCTTTCTTT; CDR3aa: CASSQDSLGPNTEAFF
abundance: NA; d_gene: NA; j_gene: TRBJ2-3; v_gene: TRBV6-5; CDR3nt: TGTGCCAGCAGTTACTCGACGGGCGGAGTCACAGATACGCAGTATTTT; CDR3aa: CASSYSTGGVTDTQYF
abundance: NA; d_gene: TRBD2; j_gene: TRBJ2-2; v_gene: TRBV5-4; CDR3nt: TGTGCCAGCAGCTTGGCCCCGACTAGCGGGGGGGCGGAGGCCGGGGAGCTGTTTTTT; CDR3aa: CASSLAPTSGGAEAGELFF
abundance: NA; d_gene: NA; j_gene: TRBJ1-1; v_gene: TRBV6-6; CDR3nt: TGTGCCAGCAGCACCCTTAGTCTGAACACTGAAGCTTTCTTT; CDR3aa: CASSTLSLNTEAFF
abundance: many; d_gene: TRBD1; j_gene: TRBJ2-1; v_gene: TRBV30; CDR3nt: TGTGCCTGGAGTCAGGGACAGGGATACAATGAGCAGTTCTTC; CDR3aa: CAWSQGQGYNEQFF
abundance: NA; d_gene: NA; j_gene: TRBJ1-2; v_gene: TRBV9; CDR3nt: TGTGCCAGCAGCGCAGCAACATATGGCTACACCTTC; CDR3aa: CASSAATYGYTF
abundance: once; d_gene: TRBD1; j_gene: TRBJ1-1; v_gene: TRBV5-4; CDR3nt: TGTGCCAGCAGCCTGACAGGGATGAACACTGAAGCTTTCTTT; CDR3aa: CASSLTGMNTEAFF
abundance: NA; d_gene: NA; j_gene: TRBJ2-2; v_gene: TRBV5-4; CDR3nt: TGTGCCAGCAGCCGAAGCGGGGAGCTGTTTTTT; CDR3aa: CASSRSGELFF
abundance: NA; d_gene: NA; j_gene: TRBJ2-5; v_gene: TRBV7-2; CDR3nt: TGTGCCAGCAGCTTAGATACGCTCAGTCAAGAGACCCAGTACTTC; CDR3aa: CASSLDTLSQETQYF
abundance: many; d_gene: NA; j_gene: TRBJ2-7; v_gene: TRBV19; CDR3nt: TGTGCCAGTACCCCGAGGTGGGGCCACTACGAGCAGTACTTC; CDR3aa: CASTPRWGHYEQYF
abundance: NA; d_gene: TRBD2; j_gene: TRBJ2-3; v_gene: TRBV4-1; CDR3nt: TGCGCCAGCAGCCAAGATCTTTTAACTAGCGGAGGCACAGATACGCAGTATTTT; CDR3aa: CASSQDLLTSGGTDTQYF
abundance: NA; d_gene: NA; j_gene: TRBJ2-7; v_gene: TRBV18; CDR3nt: TGTGCCAGCTCTCTTATCGGTGATATCCCCTACGAGCAGTACTTC; CDR3aa: CASSLIGDIPYEQYF
abundance: NA; d_gene: TRBD2; j_gene: TRBJ2-3; v_gene: TRBV6-6; CDR3nt: TGTGCCAGCAGGGTAGCGGGGGCCAGCACAGATACGCAGTATTTT; CDR3aa: CASRVAGASTDTQYF
abundance: NA; d_gene: NA; j_gene: TRBJ2-4; v_gene: TRBV19; CDR3nt: TGTGCCAGTAGTATTAGTACAAAGCTAGCCAAAAACATTCAGTACTTC; CDR3aa: CASSISTKLAKNIQYF
abundance: NA; d_gene: NA; j_gene: TRBJ2-7; v_gene: TRBV27; CDR3nt: TGTGCCAGCGGCCTCTCCTACGAGCAGTACTTC; CDR3aa: CASGLSYEQYF
abundance: medium-sized; d_gene: TRBD1; j_gene: TRBJ1-6; v_gene: TRBV7-9; CDR3nt: TGTGCCAGCAGCGAGACAGGGTTCAATTCACCCCTCCACTTT; CDR3aa: CASSETGFNSPLHF
abundance: NA; d_gene: TRBD1; j_gene: TRBJ2-5; v_gene: TRBV15; CDR3nt: TGTGCCACCAGCACTAGGACAGGGGGCTCCCAAGAGACCCAGTACTTC; CDR3aa: CATSTRTGGSQETQYF
abundance: NA; d_gene: TRBD1; j_gene: TRBJ2-2; v_gene: TRBV27; CDR3nt: TGTGCCAGCAGGCCGGGACAGCACACCGGGGAGCTGTTTTTT; CDR3aa: CASRPGQHTGELFF
abundance: medium-sized; d_gene: TRBD2; j_gene: TRBJ2-1; v_gene: TRBV27; CDR3nt: TGTGCCAGCAGTTTATCTGTAGCGGGGGGGTACAATGAGCAGTTCTTC; CDR3aa: CASSLSVAGGYNEQFF
abundance: once; d_gene: NA; j_gene: TRBJ2-2; v_gene: TRBV27; CDR3nt: TGTGCCAGCAGTGATTTGCTGTCATCCACCGGGGAGCTGTTTTTT; CDR3aa: CASSDLLSSTGELFF
abundance: NA; d_gene: TRBD2; j_gene: TRBJ2-2; v_gene: TRBV27; CDR3nt: TGTGCCAGCAGACTAGCGGGAGTCACCGGGGAGCTGTTTTTT; CDR3aa: CASRLAGVTGELFF
abundance: NA; d_gene: NA; j_gene: TRBJ1-1; v_gene: TRBV12-5; CDR3nt: TGTGCTAGTGGTTTGTCGCGGGGGGGGCTCGGGACTGAAGCTTTCTTT; CDR3aa: CASGLSRGGLGTEAFF
abundance: NA; d_gene: NA; j_gene: TRBJ2-3; v_gene: TRBV4-2; CDR3nt: TGTGCCAGCAGCCAGCAGGGGGGCGGAGGCACAGATACGCAGTATTTT; CDR3aa: CASSQQGGGGTDTQYF